This T cell receptor beta chain was identified in a study of early T cells in non-severe SARS-CoV-2 infection. Study-wide context: Bulk RNA taken from unsorted whole blood was sequenced, leaving chains unpaired. General study results and limits: Lookups in VDJdb leaned toward anti-spike CD8 responses and missed private and CD4 specificities.

The CDR3 length is 15 residues. Germline CDR1 and CDR2: LGHNA and YSLEER. The ends lost 0 bases at V and 1 base at J; junction bases unmatched: 3. The protocol attached unique molecular identifiers to individual cDNA molecules. TCRdb independently ran MiXCR on the 5' RACE reads; one entry per CDR3 protein. The profile shows tens of thousands of distinct CDR3 sequences, 4.5% of them singletons. This clonotype was picked up many times. The antigen remains undetermined. This chain links TRBV4-3 with TRBJ2-7, with 7 positions matching TRBD2. Sequenced sample: whole blood. The clonotype was recovered from an adult who was a healthcare worker with PCR-confirmed SARS-CoV-2 infection or an uninfected control (not recorded which). In DNA form, the CDR3 reads TGCGCCAGCAGCCAAGATGCTAGCGGATCCTACGAGCAGTACTTC. Its protein product is CASSQDASGSYEQYF.